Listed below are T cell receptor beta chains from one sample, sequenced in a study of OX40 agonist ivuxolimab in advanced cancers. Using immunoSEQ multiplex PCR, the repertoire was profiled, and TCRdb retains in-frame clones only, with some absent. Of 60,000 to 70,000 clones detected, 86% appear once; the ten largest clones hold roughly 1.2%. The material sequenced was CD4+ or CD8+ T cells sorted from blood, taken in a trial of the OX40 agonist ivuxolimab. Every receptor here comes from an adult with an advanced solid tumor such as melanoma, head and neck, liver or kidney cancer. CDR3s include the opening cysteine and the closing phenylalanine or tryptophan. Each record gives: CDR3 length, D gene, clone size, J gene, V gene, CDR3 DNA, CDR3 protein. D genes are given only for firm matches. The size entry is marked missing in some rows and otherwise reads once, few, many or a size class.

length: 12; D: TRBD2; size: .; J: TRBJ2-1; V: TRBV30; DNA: TGTGCCGCGTCAGCGGGATTCAATGAGCAGTTCTTC; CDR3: CAASAGFNEQFF
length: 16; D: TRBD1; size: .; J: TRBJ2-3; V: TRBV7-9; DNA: TGTGCCAGCAGCTCGTTGGACAGGGGAGGCTCAGATACGCAGTATTTT; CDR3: CASSSLDRGGSDTQYF
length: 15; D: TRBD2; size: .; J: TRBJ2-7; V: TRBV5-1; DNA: TGCGCCAGCAGAGGGACTAGCGGGGCCACCTACGAGCAGTACTTC; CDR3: CASRGTSGATYEQYF
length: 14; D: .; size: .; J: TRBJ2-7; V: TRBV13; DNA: TGTGCCAGCAGCTTAGGCCTATCATCCTACGAGCAGTACTTC; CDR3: CASSLGLSSYEQYF
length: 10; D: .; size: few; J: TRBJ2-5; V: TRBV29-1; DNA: TGCAGCGTTGCTAGGGAGACCCAGTACTTC; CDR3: CSVARETQYF
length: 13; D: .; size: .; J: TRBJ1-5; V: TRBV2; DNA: TGTGCCAGCACCTTGGCTCTTAGTCAGCCCCAGCATTTT; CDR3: CASTLALSQPQHF
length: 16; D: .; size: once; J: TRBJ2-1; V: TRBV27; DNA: TGTGCCAGCAGTTTATCTTCCAGGCGGAACTACAATGAGCAGTTCTTC; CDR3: CASSLSSRRNYNEQFF
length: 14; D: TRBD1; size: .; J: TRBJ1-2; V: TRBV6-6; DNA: TGTGCCAGCAGTACCGGACAGGGGAACTATGGCTACACCTTC; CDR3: CASSTGQGNYGYTF
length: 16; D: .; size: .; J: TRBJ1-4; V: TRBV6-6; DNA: TGTGCCAGCAGTTACTCGGGACTAGGCGGTGGTGAAAAACTGTTTTTT; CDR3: CASSYSGLGGGEKLFF
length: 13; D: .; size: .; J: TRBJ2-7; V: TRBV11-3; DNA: TGTGCCAGCAGCTTACAAGCGGCCTACGAGCAGTACTTC; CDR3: CASSLQAAYEQYF
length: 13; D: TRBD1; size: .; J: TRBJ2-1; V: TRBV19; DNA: TGTGCCAGTAGAACAGGGGGCGGCAATGAGCAGTTCTTC; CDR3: CASRTGGGNEQFF
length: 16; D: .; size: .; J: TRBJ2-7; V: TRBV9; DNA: TGTGCCAGCAGCCCCACCTCACGTGCAGGGTCTATCGAGCAGTACTTC; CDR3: CASSPTSRAGSIEQYF
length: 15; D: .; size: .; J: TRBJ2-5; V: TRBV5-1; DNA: TGCGCCAGCAGCTTGTATAACGGGGAAGGGGAGACCCAGTACTTC; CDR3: CASSLYNGEGETQYF
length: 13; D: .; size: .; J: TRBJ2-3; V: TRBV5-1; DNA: TGCGCCAGCAGCTTGGGGGGCACAGATACGCAGTATTTT; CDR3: CASSLGGTDTQYF
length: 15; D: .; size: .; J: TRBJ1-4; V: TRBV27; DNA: TGTGCCAGCAGTTTACAGGGAGCAACTAATGAAAAACTGTTTTTT; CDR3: CASSLQGATNEKLFF
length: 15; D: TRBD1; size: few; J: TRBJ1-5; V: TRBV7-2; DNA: TGTGCCAGCAGCACCGACCTCACAGGGGTACAGCCCCAGCATTTT; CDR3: CASSTDLTGVQPQHF
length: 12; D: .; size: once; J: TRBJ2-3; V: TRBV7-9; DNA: TGTGCCAGCAGCCGCACGGGGAATACGCAGTATTTT; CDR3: CASSRTGNTQYF
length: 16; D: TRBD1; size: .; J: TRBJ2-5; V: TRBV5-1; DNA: TGCGCCAGCAGCCTCCGACAGGGGGACGCCACGGAGACCCAGTACTTC; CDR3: CASSLRQGDATETQYF
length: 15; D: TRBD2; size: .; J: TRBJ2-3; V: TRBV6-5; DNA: TGTGCCAGCAGACTCGGGGGGGGAGGGCCAGATACGCAGTATTTT; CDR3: CASRLGGGGPDTQYF
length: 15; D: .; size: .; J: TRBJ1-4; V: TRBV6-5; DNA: TGTGCCAGCACCAAATCCGGGGCCATGGGGGAAAAACTGTTTTTT; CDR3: CASTKSGAMGEKLFF
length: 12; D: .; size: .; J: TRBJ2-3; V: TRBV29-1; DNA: TGCAGCGTTGATACAGGGACAGATACGCAGTATTTT; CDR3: CSVDTGTDTQYF
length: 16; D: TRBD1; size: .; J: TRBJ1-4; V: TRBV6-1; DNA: TGTGCCAGCAGTGAAGCCAGGGGGCATGGTAATGAAAAACTGTTTTTT; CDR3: CASSEARGHGNEKLFF
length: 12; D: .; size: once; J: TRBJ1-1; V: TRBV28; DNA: TGTGCCAGCAGTACCGCTCACACTGAAGCTTTCTTT; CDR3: CASSTAHTEAFF
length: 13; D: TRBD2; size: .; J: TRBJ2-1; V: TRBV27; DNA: TGTGCCAGCAGTTCCCTAGCGGGAGTTTATCGGTTCTTC; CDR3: CASSSLAGVYRFF
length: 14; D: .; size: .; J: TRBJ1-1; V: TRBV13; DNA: TGTGCCAGCAGCTTTGGCGAGGGGAACACTGAAGCTTTCTTT; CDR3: CASSFGEGNTEAFF
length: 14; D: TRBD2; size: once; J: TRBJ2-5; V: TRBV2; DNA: TGTGCCAGCAGTAGTCGGGAGGGCCGTGAGACCCAGTACTTC; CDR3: CASSSREGRETQYF
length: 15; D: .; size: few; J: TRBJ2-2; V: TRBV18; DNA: TGTGCCAGCACTGTCAATGGGAGAGGGACCGGGGAGCTGTTTTTT; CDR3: CASTVNGRGTGELFF
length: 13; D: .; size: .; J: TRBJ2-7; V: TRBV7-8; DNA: TGTGCCAGCACCCCCAGGAGCGTCTACGAGCAGTACTTC; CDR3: CASTPRSVYEQYF
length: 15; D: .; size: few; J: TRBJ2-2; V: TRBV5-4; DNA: TGTGCCAGCAGCCTGGGACCGGAAAACACCGGGGAGCTGTTTTTT; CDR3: CASSLGPENTGELFF
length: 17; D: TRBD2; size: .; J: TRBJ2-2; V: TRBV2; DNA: TGTGCCAGCAGTGAGGGACTAGCGGGAGGAGGAGGCGGGGAGCTGTTTTTT; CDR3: CASSEGLAGGGGGELFF
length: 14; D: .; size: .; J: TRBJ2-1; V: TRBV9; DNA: TGTGCCAGCAGCGTAGGCGACAGATACAATGAGCAGTTCTTC; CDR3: CASSVGDRYNEQFF
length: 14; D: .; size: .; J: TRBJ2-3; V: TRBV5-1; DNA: TGCGCCAGCAGCTTGTCGCTCCAGGCAGATACGCAGTATTTT; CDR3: CASSLSLQADTQYF
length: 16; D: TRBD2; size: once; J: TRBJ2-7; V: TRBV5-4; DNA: TGTGCCAGCAGCCCGGGACTAGCGGGAGGGACCTACGAGCAGTACTTC; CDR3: CASSPGLAGGTYEQYF
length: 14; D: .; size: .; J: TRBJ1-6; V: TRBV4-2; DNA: TGTGCCAGCAGGGAGACAGCGAGCCTATCACCCCTCCACTTT; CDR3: CASRETASLSPLHF
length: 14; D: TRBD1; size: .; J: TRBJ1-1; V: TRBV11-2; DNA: TGTGCCAGCAGCGGGACAGCCTCGAACACTGAAGCTTTCTTT; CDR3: CASSGTASNTEAFF
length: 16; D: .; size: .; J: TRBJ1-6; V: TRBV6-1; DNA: TGTGCCAGCAGTGAGGGCCTGAATTGGGAATACTCACCCCTCCACTTT; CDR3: CASSEGLNWEYSPLHF
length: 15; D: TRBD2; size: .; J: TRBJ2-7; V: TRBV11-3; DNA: TGTGCCAGCAGCTTGACTAGCGGGTCCTCCTACGAGCAGTACTTC; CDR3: CASSLTSGSSYEQYF
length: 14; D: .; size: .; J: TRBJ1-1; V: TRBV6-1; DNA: TGTGCCAGCAGTGATAAGGGTTCCAACACTGAAGCTTTCTTT; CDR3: CASSDKGSNTEAFF
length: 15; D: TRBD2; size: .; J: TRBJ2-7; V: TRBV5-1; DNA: TGCGCCAGCAGGGCTCTAGCGGGAGCTTCCTACGAGCAGTACTTC; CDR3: CASRALAGASYEQYF
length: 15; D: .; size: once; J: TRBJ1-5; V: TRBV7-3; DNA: TGTGCCAGCAGCACGGGGGGGACATATCAGCAGCCCCAGCATTTT; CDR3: CASSTGGTYQQPQHF
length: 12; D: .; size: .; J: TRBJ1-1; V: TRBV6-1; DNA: TGTGCCAGCAGCCTTAGGACGACTGAAGCTTTCTTT; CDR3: CASSLRTTEAFF
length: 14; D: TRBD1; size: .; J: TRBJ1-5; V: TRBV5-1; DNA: TGCGCCAGCAGCTGGACAGGGATGGATCAGCCCCAGCATTTT; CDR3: CASSWTGMDQPQHF
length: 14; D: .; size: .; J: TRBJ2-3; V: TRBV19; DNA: TGTGCCAGTACCCCTACAGGGTTAACAGATACGCAGTATTTT; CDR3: CASTPTGLTDTQYF